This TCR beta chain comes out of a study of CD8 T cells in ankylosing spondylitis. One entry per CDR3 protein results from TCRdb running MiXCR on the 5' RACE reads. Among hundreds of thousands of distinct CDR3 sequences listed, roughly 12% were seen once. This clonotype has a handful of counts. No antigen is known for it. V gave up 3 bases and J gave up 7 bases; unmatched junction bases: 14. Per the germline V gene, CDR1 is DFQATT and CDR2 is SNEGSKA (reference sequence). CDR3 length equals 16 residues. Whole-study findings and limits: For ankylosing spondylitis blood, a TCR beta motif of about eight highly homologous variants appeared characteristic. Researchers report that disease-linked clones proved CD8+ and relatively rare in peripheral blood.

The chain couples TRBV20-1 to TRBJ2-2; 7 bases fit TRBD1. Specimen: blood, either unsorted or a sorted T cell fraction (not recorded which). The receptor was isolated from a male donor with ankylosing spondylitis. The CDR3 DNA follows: TGCAGTGCTAGGGGGGAGACGAGGGGGCCGAGCGGGGAGCTGTTTTTT. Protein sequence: CSARGETRGPSGELFF.